The next 13 T cell receptor beta chains were all read from a single sample in a study of cytomegalovirus exposure and HLA in healthy donors (TCRdb year 2017). Libraries were prepared through the immunoSEQ multiplex PCR assay. For the multiplex PCR, a mixture combining 60 forward primers for TCR Vbeta segments and 13 reverse primers for TCR Jbeta segments was used. This immuneACCESS table, as held by TCRdb, lists in-frame sequences with V and J called but not all clones. Of the missing ones, under half trace to an unresolved V gene in checked studies; the others have no known cause. The sample has over 100,000 clones on record, more than 70% of them singletons. The ten most abundant clones make up 0.85% to 1.4% of the sample. Sequences were obtained from PBMCs. The source of these receptors is a male donor in good health and CMV-seronegative.

The chain carries TRBV14 and TRBJ2-7; tentatively, D is TRBD2 (5 bases). CDR1 is SGHDN, CDR2 FVKESK, per germline. This CDR3 region has 15 residues. Deletions cut 0 bases from V and 4 bases from J, with 13 bases between. CDR3 coding DNA: TGTGCCAGCAGCCAAGATCGGGGTTGGGGATACGAGCAGTACTTC. Translation: CASSQDRGWGYEQYF. Together with reference TRBV14 and TRBJ2-7, the CDR3 gives the full variable domain: EAGVTQFPSHSVIEKGQTVTLRCDPISGHDNLYWYRRVMGKEIKFLLHFVKESKQDESGMPNNRFLAERTGGTYSTLKVQPAELEDSGVYFCASSQDRGWGYEQYFGPGTRLTVT.

The chain is built from TRBV27 and TRBJ2-7; 7 bases line up with TRBD2. Germline V gene data show CDR1 as MNHEY and CDR2 as SMNVEV (reference sequence). The length of the CDR3 is 14 residues. Trimming took 5 bases from V and 1 from J; bases not matched to a gene: 5. This CDR3 is CASSRDYGSYEQYF. CDR3 bases: TGTGCCAGCAGTAGGGACTATGGGTCCTACGAGCAGTACTTC.

The rearrangement links TRBV10-3 to TRBJ1-3; the match to TRBD1 covers 7 bases. J lost 2 bases, V lost 4 bases, and 2 bases had no gene match. Germline V gene sequence: CDR1 ENHRY, CDR2 SYGVKD. The CDR3 has 14 amino acids. CDR3 residues: CAISAGQPGNTIYF. As DNA, the CDR3 is TGTGCCATCAGTGCGGGACAGCCTGGAAACACCATATATTTT.

This clone occurred a few times. This rearrangement joins TRBV30 to TRBJ2-7, with a possible D match to TRBD1 (6 bases). CDR1 and CDR2 from the germline V gene are GTSNPN and SVGIG (reference sequence). The V gene lost 5 bases and the J gene lost 2 bases, with 16 bases spanning the gap. CDR3 length: 14 residues. CDR3 DNA sequence: TGTGCCTGGGCCCGGGACACGGCGACCTACGAGCAGTACTTC. Translation: CAWARDTATYEQYF.

The chain has TRBV18 and TRBJ2-1, with a weak D call TRBD2 (6 bases). The CDR3 has 14 amino acids. Germline-derived CDR1 and CDR2 are KGHSH and LQKENI. V lost 1 base, J lost 5 bases, and 9 bases lay in between. CDR3 bases: TGTGCCAGCTCACCACTGCGGGGCAACAATGAGCAGTTCTTC. This translates into CASSPLRGNNEQFF.

The genes are TRBV30 and TRBJ1-3, with D perhaps TRBD1 (6 bases). V lost 1 base and J lost 5, with 12 bases in between. The CDR3 is made up of 14 amino acids. The germline V gene encodes CDR1 GTSNPN and CDR2 SVGIG (reference sequence). CDR3 in DNA: TGTGCCTGGAGTGGGCTTCAGGGGAGAAACACCATATATTTT. Residues: CAWSGLQGRNTIYF.

The rearrangement joins TRBV28 to TRBJ1-5; D is unresolved. This CDR3 comprises 15 residues. CDR1 and CDR2 from the germline V gene are MDHEN and SYDVKM. V was trimmed by 7 bases and J by 5 bases, leaving 18 bases between them. Here the CDR3 reads CASTGRGGAYQPQHF. CDR3 in DNA: TGTGCCAGCACCGGGAGAGGCGGCGCATATCAGCCCCAGCATTTT.

This chain links TRBV5-1 with TRBJ2-7; D may be TRBD1 (6 bases). Germline lookup yields CDR1 SGHRS and CDR2 YFSETQ. Trimming removed 4 bases from V and 0 bases from J, with 17 bases in between. The CDR3 sequence is 16 residues long. Written as DNA, the CDR3 is TGCGCCAGCAGCCCAAGCCCAACAGGGTTCTCCTACGAGCAGTACTTC. Translating it yields CASSPSPTGFSYEQYF.

There are a few counts of this clone. The chain uses TRBV5-1 and TRBJ1-5; 7 bases align to TRBD1. This CDR3 is 15 amino acids long. Per the germline V gene, CDR1 is SGHRS and CDR2 is YFSETQ. J lost 7 bases, V lost 0 bases, and 7 bases had no gene match. CDR3 protein: CASSLGRGRNQPQHF. As DNA, the CDR3 is TGCGCCAGCAGCTTGGGTAGGGGGCGAAACCAGCCCCAGCATTTT.

This clone came up once. This rearrangement joins TRBV5-8 to TRBJ2-3; TRBD1 is a possible D gene (6 bases). In germline, CDR1 is SGHTS, CDR2 YDEGEE. The V end lost 1 base, the J end lost 5 bases, and 11 bases lay between the germline ends. The CDR3 extends over 14 amino acids. The CDR3 nucleotides read TGTGCCAGCAGCTTGCACAGGGTGGGAGATACGCAGTATTTT. The encoded protein is CASSLHRVGDTQYF. The entire variable domain, with the rest obtained from reference TRBV5-8 and TRBJ2-3, is as follows: EAGVTQSPTHLIKTRGQQATLRCSPISGHTSVYWYQQALGLGLQFLLWYDEGEERNRGNFPPRFSGRQFPNYSSELNVNALELEDSALYLCASSLHRVGDTQYFGPGTRLTVL.

The CDR3 reads CASSVEQTPETQYF. CDR3 DNA sequence: TGTGCCAGCAGCGTAGAACAGACCCCGGAGACCCAGTACTTC. The rearrangement links TRBV9 to TRBJ2-5; the D is unclear. Germline CDR1 reads SGDLS; CDR2 reads YYNGEE. Trimming removed 0 bases at V and 5 bases at J, with 11 bases between. The CDR3 sequence is 14 residues long.

The chain has TRBV15 and TRBJ2-7; D is ambiguous. V lost 2 bases and J 0 bases, leaving 5 bases between the germline ends. Germline V gives CDR1 LNHNV, CDR2 YYDKDF (reference sequence). The CDR3 sequence is 13 residues long. CDR3 amino acids: CATSRRVSYEQYF. The CDR3 bases are TGTGCCACCAGCAGACGAGTCTCCTACGAGCAGTACTTC.

The CDR3 DNA follows: TGTGCCAGCAGCCAAGCTGGATCGGGTTATGGCTACACCTTC. Translating gives CASSQAGSGYGYTF. This chain uses TRBV14 with TRBJ1-2; no firm D call. Deletions cut 1 base from V and 5 bases from J, with 11 bases between. Germline loops: CDR1 SGHDN, CDR2 FVKESK. The CDR3 has 14 residues.